The 18 T cell receptor beta chains listed next were all sequenced from one sample in a study of blood T cell repertoires in COVID-19. Assay: immunoSEQ multiplex PCR; the TCRdb copy retains only in-frame clones and omits some. The table shows about 120,000 clones, with 82% occurring only once. Material: peripheral blood. The receptors here all came from a man aged 65-85 years with acute or convalescent COVID-19.

The rearrangement uses TRBV6-5 and TRBJ1-1, with D possibly matching TRBD1 (5 bases). V was cut by 7 bases and J by 1 base, with 16 bases left in between. The germline CDR1 and CDR2 sequences are MNHEY and SVGAGI. The CDR3 extends over 15 amino acids. In DNA form, the CDR3 reads TGTGCCAGCAACCTAAATTTTGGGGCGAACACTGAAGCTTTCTTT. Its protein product is CASNLNFGANTEAFF.

The V call is TRBV11-3, the J call TRBJ2-1; 11 nucleotides agree with TRBD2. With 5 bases clipped from V and 8 bases from J, the junction kept 11 bases outside the gene matches. CDR1 and CDR2 from the germline V gene are SGHNT and YENEEA. This CDR3 is built from 16 residues. The DNA for the CDR3 is TGTGCCAGCAGCATTATTAGCGGGAGGGGGCGGGATGAGCAGTTCTTC. This codes for CASSIISGRGRDEQFF.

The V gene is TRBV18, the J gene TRBJ1-1; the D gene is possibly TRBD1 (6 bases). This CDR3 comprises 15 residues. Germline CDR1 KGHSH, CDR2 LQKENI. V lost 3 bases, J lost 5 bases, and 16 bases lay in between. The CDR3 is CASSPPKGTWTEAFF. CDR3 coding DNA: TGTGCCAGCTCACCCCCAAAAGGGACATGGACTGAAGCTTTCTTT.

The chain has TRBV6-5 and TRBJ1-1; tentative D call: TRBD1 (5 bases). From germline, CDR1 is MNHEY and CDR2 SVGAGI. V was cut by 8 bases and J by 7 bases, with 20 bases left in between. The CDR3 is 14 residues long. The CDR3: CASRDGGVIGEAFF. The CDR3 nucleotides are TGTGCCAGCCGAGACGGGGGGGTAATTGGTGAAGCTTTCTTT.

This chain uses TRBV2 with TRBJ2-3, with 7 positions matching TRBD1. Germline V lookup: CDR1 SNHLY, CDR2 FYNNEI. Losses at the gene ends were 8 bases for V and 0 bases for J; bases not matched to a gene: 11. CDR3 length: 16 amino acids. The DNA of the CDR3 is TGTGCCAGCGGTGGTCAACAGGGGCCTAGCACAGATACGCAGTATTTT. It is translated as CASGGQQGPSTDTQYF.

V gene TRBV3-1 (or the pseudogene TRBV3-2) combines with J gene TRBJ2-1; a possible D gene is TRBD1 (5 bases). This CDR3 is 15 amino acids long. V gave up 0 bases and J gave up 4 bases, with 10 bases separating them. Per germline, CDR1 LGHDT and CDR2 YNNKEL (reference sequence). The DNA for the CDR3 is TGTGCCAGCAGCCAAGACAGGGCTTTGTACAATGAGCAGTTCTTC. Translation gives CASSQDRALYNEQFF.

V usage is TRBV3-1 (or the pseudogene TRBV3-2) and J usage is TRBJ2-1; weak D call: TRBD2 (5 bases). Germline assignment: CDR1 LGHDT and CDR2 YNNKEL (reference sequence). There are 13 residues in the CDR3. V was shortened by 7 bases and J by 4 bases, with 11 bases between the two germline ends. CDR3 residues: CASMSGLYNEQFF. CDR3 nucleotide sequence: TGTGCCAGCATGAGCGGCCTATACAATGAGCAGTTCTTC.

The chain recombines TRBV29-1 with TRBJ2-2; no definite D call. The CDR3 consists of 14 residues. Germline V CDR1 and CDR2: SQVTM, ANQGSEA. V gave up 6 bases and J gave up 2 bases, with 13 bases separating them. CDR3 sequence reads: CSVRTVANTGELFF. CDR3 in DNA: TGCAGCGTGCGAACGGTCGCTAACACCGGGGAGCTGTTTTTT.

The chain joins TRBV6-5 to TRBJ1-5, with unresolved D. Trimming removed 11 bases from V and 2 bases from J, with 13 bases in between. Germline V gives CDR1 MNHEY, CDR2 SVGAGI. This CDR3 comprises 13 residues. In DNA, the CDR3 is TGTGCCGGTAGGGAGTTTGGCAATCAGCCCCAGCATTTT. Translating it yields CAGREFGNQPQHF.

The chain uses TRBV5-1 and TRBJ1-6; maybe TRBD1 (5 bases). Trimming took off 5 bases at V and 9 bases at J, with 18 bases between the two ends. The CDR3 runs 15 residues. The germline gives CDR1 SGHRS, CDR2 YFSETQ. Here the CDR3 reads CASRFAQGSVSPLHF. In DNA form, the CDR3 reads TGCGCCAGCAGATTTGCCCAGGGAAGTGTTTCACCCCTCCACTTT. Full variable domain (outside the CDR3, taken from reference TRBV5-1 and TRBJ1-6): KAGVTQTPRYLIKTRGQQVTLSCSPISGHRSVSWYQQTPGQGLQFLFEYFSETQRNKGNFPGRFSGRQFSNSRSEMNVSTLELGDSALYLCASRFAQGSVSPLHFGNGTRLTVT.

The chain is built from TRBV12-3 or TRBV12-4 and TRBJ2-1; no clear D. The CDR3 totals 12 residues. Trimming removed 7 bases at V and 8 bases at J, with 12 bases between. For the CDR3, the DNA is TGTGCCAGCAACGAACGGGTCCATGAGCAGTTCTTC. It is translated as CASNERVHEQFF.

The rearrangement uses TRBV18 and TRBJ1-2; D gene ambiguous. Germline V CDR1 and CDR2: KGHSH, LQKENI. Trimming shortened V by 2 bases and J by 7 bases, and 11 bases separated the two germline ends. This CDR3 has 13 amino acids. CDR3 protein: CASSPTTRSGYTF. Here the CDR3 DNA reads TGTGCCAGCTCACCAACAACAAGGAGTGGCTACACCTTC.

Only a few counts were recorded for this clone. The rearrangement links TRBV5-4 to TRBJ2-3, with a weak D call TRBD2 (6 bases). The CDR3 length is 13 residues. Deletions cut 4 bases from V and 1 base from J, with 7 bases between. Germline CDR1 reads SGHNT; CDR2 reads YYREEE (reference sequence). CDR3 sequence reads: CASSGTRTDTQYF. As DNA, the CDR3 is TGTGCCAGCAGCGGGACTCGCACAGATACGCAGTATTTT.

The chain uses TRBV6-1 and TRBJ2-1; perhaps TRBD2 as D (6 bases). Germline V gene sequence: CDR1 MNHNS, CDR2 SASEGT. The CDR3 is made up of 13 amino acids. Trimming pared 2 bases from V and 9 bases from J, leaving 11 bases between. CDR3 amino acids: CASSELRAGEQFF. The CDR3, as DNA: TGTGCCAGCAGTGAACTCAGAGCGGGTGAGCAGTTCTTC.

The rearrangement links TRBV4-1 to TRBJ2-7; D unclear. The CDR3 length is 15 residues. Trimming left V 1 base short and J 0 bases short, with 10 bases between. The germline V gene has CDR1 MGHRA and CDR2 YSYEKL. CDR3 nucleotide sequence: TGCGCCAGCAGCCAAGGGGCCGGCGACTCCTACGAGCAGTACTTC. Its protein product is CASSQGAGDSYEQYF.

The chain combines TRBV25-1 with TRBJ1-4; TRBD1 matches at 7 bases. This CDR3 is built from 15 residues. J was trimmed by 0 bases and V by 4 bases; bases with no gene match: 2. Germline V gene lookup returns CDR1 MGHDK and CDR2 SYGVNS. The CDR3 protein is CASSGGGATNEKLFF. CDR3 nucleotides: TGTGCCAGCAGTGGAGGGGGCGCAACTAATGAAAAACTGTTTTTT.

This clone was seen a single time. V is TRBV27 and J is TRBJ2-2, with unresolved D. The CDR3 sequence is 16 residues long. The V end was cut by 4 bases, the J end by 0 bases, with 12 bases between. Germline CDR1 is MNHEY and CDR2 is SMNVEV (reference sequence). The CDR3 region has the DNA TGTGCCAGCAGTTATAGTGAGTACGCGAACACCGGGGAGCTGTTTTTT. It translates to CASSYSEYANTGELFF.

Comment on this clone: Other nucleotide sequences from this sample produce the same CDR3. The chain recombines TRBV6-5 with TRBJ2-1; D gene unclear. V lost 0 bases and J 9 bases, leaving 6 bases between the germline ends. Germline CDR1 reads MNHEY; CDR2 reads SVGAGI. The CDR3 has 12 residues. CDR3 nucleotide sequence: TGTGCCAGCAGTTACTCGCGAGGTGAGCAGTTCTTC. Translating it yields CASSYSRGEQFF.